A single sample is the source of the 24 T cell receptor beta chains below, sequenced in a study of cytomegalovirus exposure and HLA in healthy donors. Vbeta (60) and Jbeta (13) primers were used in the PCR. TCRdb's copy holds only in-frame clones and misses some; the assay was immunoSEQ multiplex PCR. The table includes 85,000 to 95,000 clones, about 8% detected once. The sequencing sample was made of PBMCs. The origin of the receptors is a man between 45 and 60 years old in good health and CMV-seronegative.

This clone was detected only a few times. The V and J genes are TRBV28 and TRBJ1-5; D call uncertain. Trimming pared 11 bases from V and 11 bases from J, leaving 25 bases between. The germline V gene encodes CDR1 MDHEN and CDR2 SYDVKM. The CDR3 has 14 amino acids. CDR3 bases: TGTGCCGCCCCAGGCCGTAAGTCTGTACGGTCCCAGCATTTT. Amino acids: CAAPGRKSVRSQHF.

This clone was seen a handful of times. The V call is TRBV6-1, the J call TRBJ1-2; unclear D gene. The CDR3 is 12 amino acids. Looked up from germline, CDR1 is MNHNS and CDR2 is SASEGT. V was clipped by 7 bases and J by 5 bases, with 11 bases between them. CDR3 sequence (DNA): TGTGCCAGCATCGGGGATAGTTATGGCTACACCTTC. It yields the protein CASIGDSYGYTF.

This clone showed up just a few times. The chain uses TRBV19 and TRBJ2-3; 7 bases align to TRBD1. CDR3 length equals 14 residues. The germline gives CDR1 LNHDA, CDR2 SQIVND (reference sequence). Unmatched junction bases numbered 8, after V lost 4 bases and J lost 7 bases. In nucleotides, the CDR3 is TGTGCCAGTAGTAGACCGGGACAGAAAAATACGCAGTATTTT. Amino acids: CASSRPGQKNTQYF.

The chain recombines TRBV29-1 with TRBJ2-5; D is possibly TRBD2 (5 bases). The CDR3 has 12 amino acids. The ends were cut back, 7 bases at V and 2 bases at J, with 11 bases in the middle. Germline V gives CDR1 SQVTM, CDR2 ANQGSEA. This chain's CDR3 is CSAEREQETQYF. The DNA of the CDR3 is TGCAGCGCCGAAAGGGAGCAAGAGACCCAGTACTTC.

The chain combines TRBV6-1 with TRBJ2-6, with a possible D match to TRBD1 (5 bases). Trimming shortened V by 11 bases and J by 0 bases, and 8 bases separated the two germline ends. The CDR3 contains 13 residues. CDR1 is MNHNS, CDR2 SASEGT, per germline. Here the CDR3 reads CAARVSGANVLTF. CDR3 sequence (DNA): TGTGCCGCCAGGGTCTCTGGGGCCAACGTCCTGACTTTC.

This clone was counted a few times. The chain uses TRBV5-6 and TRBJ1-4; 10 positions agree with TRBD1. The germline V gene has CDR1 SGHDT and CDR2 YYEEEE. The ends lost 3 bases at V and 0 bases at J; junction bases unmatched: 5. The CDR3 runs 17 residues. The CDR3 region has the DNA TGTGCCAGCAGCTGGGACAGGGGACTGTCAACTAATGAAAAACTGTTTTTT. Protein sequence: CASSWDRGLSTNEKLFF.

The rearrangement uses TRBV5-5 and TRBJ2-5, with 7 bases that match TRBD1. Germline V gives CDR1 SGHKS, CDR2 YYEKEE (reference sequence). The junction had 11 bases not matched to a gene; V was cut back by 4 bases and J by 5 bases. The CDR3 covers 15 residues. Here the CDR3 DNA reads TGTGCCAGCAGCGCGAGAGGGGGCGGCTGGGAGACCCAGTACTTC. It is translated as CASSARGGGWETQYF.

The V and J genes are TRBV4-1 and TRBJ2-5; D possibly corresponds to TRBD2 (6 bases). The germline V and J ends were trimmed by 5 bases and 5 bases, with 24 bases remaining between them. Germline assignment: CDR1 MGHRA and CDR2 YSYEKL. The CDR3 length is 17 residues. CDR3 sequence (DNA): TGCGCCAGCAGCTCCTCTCGAAGGCCAGCGGAGGGGGAGACCCAGTACTTC. Amino acids: CASSSSRRPAEGETQYF.

The sample holds a few counts of this clone. V gene TRBV5-6 combines with J gene TRBJ2-4; 11 bases are a match to TRBD2. V lost 0 bases, J lost 7 bases, and 9 bases stayed unmatched. The CDR3 is 17 residues long. Germline lookup yields CDR1 SGHDT and CDR2 YYEEEE. The CDR3 sequence is CASSLAEVRLAGNIQYF. In DNA form, the CDR3 reads TGTGCCAGCAGCTTGGCGGAGGTCAGACTAGCGGGGAACATTCAGTACTTC.

The chain couples TRBV15 to TRBJ2-5, with TRBD2 identical over 8 bases. This CDR3 is 15 amino acids long. Trimming at V came to 0 bases and at J to 5 bases, leaving 5 bases not matched to a gene. Germline CDR1 reads LNHNV; CDR2 reads YYDKDF (reference sequence). The CDR3 DNA sequence: TGTGCCACCAGCAGAGAGGAGCGGGAGAGGGAGACCCAGTACTTC. Protein product: CATSREERERETQYF. Looking up the rest from reference TRBV15 and TRBJ2-5 gives the full variable domain: DAMVIQNPRYQVTQFGKPVTLSCSQTLNHNVMYWYQQKSSQAPKLLFHYYDKDFNNEADTPDNFQSRRPNTSFCFLDIRSPGLGDTAMYLCATSREERERETQYFGPGTRLLVL.

This clone was seen a few times. V gene TRBV19 combines with J gene TRBJ2-6; TRBD2 aligns across 15 bases. CDR3 length: 19 amino acids. The germline V gene encodes CDR1 LNHDA and CDR2 SQIVND (reference sequence). V gave up 10 bases and J gave up 0 bases; unmatched junction bases: 10. The CDR3: CATQYGTSGGNSGANVLTF. The CDR3 nucleotides are TGTGCCACCCAATACGGGACTAGCGGGGGGAACTCTGGGGCCAACGTCCTGACTTTC.

The chain is built from TRBV6-1 and TRBJ1-4, with D possibly matching TRBD1 (6 bases). Trimming took off 7 bases at V and 7 bases at J, with 13 bases between the two ends. Germline-derived CDR1 and CDR2 are MNHNS and SASEGT. The CDR3 has 13 amino acids. The CDR3 is CASILTGSEKLFF. CDR3 nucleotides: TGTGCCAGCATCTTGACAGGAAGTGAAAAACTGTTTTTT.

The V and J genes are TRBV9 and TRBJ1-2; 8 nucleotides line up with TRBD1. The trim removed 4 bases at V and 5 bases at J, leaving 7 bases unmatched. This CDR3 contains 14 residues. Germline V gene lookup returns CDR1 SGDLS and CDR2 YYNGEE. The CDR3 DNA is TGTGCCAGCAGCCCAAGAACAGGGGGTTATGGCTACACCTTC. Translating gives CASSPRTGGYGYTF.

The chain uses TRBV19 and TRBJ2-1, with 9 bases fitting TRBD1. Germline CDR1 reads LNHDA; CDR2 reads SQIVND (reference sequence). V trimming: 10 bases; J trimming: 3 bases; junction bases outside the gene matches: 13. CDR3 length: 16 amino acids. CDR3 nucleotides: TGTGCCACCGGACAGGGGACGCGCGGGATCTACAATGAGCAGTTCTTC. Translation gives CATGQGTRGIYNEQFF.

The table lists this clone with a few counts. Written as DNA, the CDR3 is TGTGCCAGCAGCCAAGGGACTAGCGGGGATCAAGAGACCCAGTACTTC. It codes for CASSQGTSGDQETQYF. This chain uses TRBV4-2 with TRBJ2-5; 12 nucleotides line up with TRBD2. Germline V CDR1 and CDR2: LGHNA, YNFKEQ. The CDR3 runs 16 residues. V trimming: 1 base; J trimming: 2 bases; junction bases outside the gene matches: 2.

A few counts support this clone. This chain uses TRBV29-1 with TRBJ1-1; D possibly corresponds to TRBD1 (6 bases). CDR3 size: 13 residues. V lost 2 bases to trimming and J lost 1 base, with 8 bases between them. Germline V gives CDR1 SQVTM, CDR2 ANQGSEA. The CDR3 DNA reads TGCAGCGTTGAAAGGGGGGGGAACACTGAAGCTTTCTTT. This encodes CSVERGGNTEAFF.

This clone was detected a few times. The chain employs TRBV7-2 and TRBJ2-2; TRBD1 agrees at 9 bases. V lost 4 bases and J lost 8; bases outside the gene matches: 5. The CDR3 totals 14 residues. Germline V gives CDR1 SGHTA, CDR2 FQGNSA. CDR3 sequence: CASSSRQGGGELFF. Here the CDR3 DNA reads TGTGCCAGCAGCTCCCGACAGGGGGGTGGGGAGCTGTTTTTT.

The chain employs TRBV4-1 and TRBJ1-6, with TRBD1 as a possible D gene (6 bases). The germline CDR1 and CDR2 sequences are MGHRA and YSYEKL. This CDR3 region has 17 residues. V was pared by 2 bases and J by 3 bases, with 14 bases between. The CDR3 spells CASSQTVDSHYNSPLHF. In nucleotides, the CDR3 is TGCGCCAGCAGCCAAACTGTGGACAGTCACTATAATTCACCCCTCCACTTT.

This chain links TRBV2 with TRBJ2-7; 13 nucleotides line up with TRBD2. This CDR3 is built from 18 residues. The germline gives CDR1 SNHLY, CDR2 FYNNEI. V lost 0 bases, J lost 4 bases, and 9 bases stayed unmatched. The CDR3 here is CASSEAMGLAGISYEQYF. The DNA for the CDR3 is TGTGCCAGCAGTGAAGCTATGGGACTAGCGGGGATTTCTTACGAGCAGTACTTC.

The chain employs TRBV5-5 and TRBJ2-2; 7 bases agree with TRBD2. After removal of 0 bases from V and 7 bases from J, the junction contained 9 bases not matched to a gene. Germline CDR1 and CDR2: SGHKS and YYEKEE (reference sequence). This CDR3 is 16 amino acids long. The CDR3 is CASSLDGGSWFGELFF. In DNA, the CDR3 is TGTGCCAGCAGCTTGGATGGCGGGAGTTGGTTCGGGGAGCTGTTTTTT.

The V call is TRBV9, the J call TRBJ2-3; maybe TRBD1 (5 bases). With 1 base removed from V and 0 bases from J, the gap between germline ends came to 6 bases. The length of the CDR3 is 14 residues. The germline V gene encodes CDR1 SGDLS and CDR2 YYNGEE. CDR3 sequence: CASSVRGSTDTQYF. In DNA, the CDR3 is TGTGCCAGCAGCGTAAGGGGAAGCACAGATACGCAGTATTTT.

This clone occurred a few times. The V and J genes are TRBV29-1 and TRBJ1-1; D might be TRBD1 (6 bases). V gave up 0 bases and J gave up 4 bases, with 6 bases separating them. This CDR3 is 12 amino acids long. Germline values: CDR1 SQVTM, CDR2 ANQGSEA. Here the CDR3 DNA reads TGCAGCGTTGAAGAGGGGGCCACTGAAGCTTTCTTT. Encoded protein: CSVEEGATEAFF.

The chain combines TRBV14 with TRBJ1-2; D not certain. The germline CDR1 and CDR2 sequences are SGHDN and FVKESK. The length of the CDR3 is 13 residues. The V end lost 4 bases, the J end lost 4 bases, and 10 bases lay between the germline ends. The DNA of the CDR3 is TGTGCCAGCAGCCCGGAGACCACCTATGGCTACACCTTC. Protein sequence: CASSPETTYGYTF.

The rearrangement joins TRBV28 to TRBJ1-2; 8 nucleotides agree with TRBD1. Germline V CDR1 and CDR2: MDHEN, SYDVKM. The junction had 3 bases not matched to a gene; V was cut back by 3 bases and J by 3 bases. This CDR3 has 14 residues. CDR3 residues: CASSFPGQDYGYTF. For the CDR3, the DNA is TGTGCCAGCAGTTTCCCGGGACAGGACTATGGCTACACCTTC.